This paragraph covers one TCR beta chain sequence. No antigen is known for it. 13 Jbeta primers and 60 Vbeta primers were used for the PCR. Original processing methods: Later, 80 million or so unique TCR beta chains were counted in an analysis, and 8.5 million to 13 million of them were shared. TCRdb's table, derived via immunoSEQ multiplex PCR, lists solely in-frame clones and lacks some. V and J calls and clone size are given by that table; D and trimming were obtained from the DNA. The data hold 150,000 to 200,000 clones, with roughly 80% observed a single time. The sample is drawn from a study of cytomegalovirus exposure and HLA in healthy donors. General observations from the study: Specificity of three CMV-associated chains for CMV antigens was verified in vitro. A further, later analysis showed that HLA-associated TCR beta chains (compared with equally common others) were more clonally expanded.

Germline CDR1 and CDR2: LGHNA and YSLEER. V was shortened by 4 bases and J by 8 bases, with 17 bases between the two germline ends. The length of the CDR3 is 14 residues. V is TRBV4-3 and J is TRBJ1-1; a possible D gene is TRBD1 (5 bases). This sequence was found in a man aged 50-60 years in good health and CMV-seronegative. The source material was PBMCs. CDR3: CASSPGDGLKEAFF. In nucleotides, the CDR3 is TGCGCCAGCAGCCCGGGGGACGGGCTTAAGGAAGCTTTCTTT.